Here is one TCR beta chain with its context. This CDR3 has 15 amino acids. The germline V gene has CDR1 SGHRS and CDR2 YFSETQ. The trim removed 4 bases at V and 3 bases at J, leaving 6 bases unmatched. This sample is drawn from a study of blood T cell repertoires in COVID-19. Study details: Acute and convalescent COVID-19 specimens originated in the United States, Italy and Spain. Sources were T cells, B-cell-depleted T cells, or PBMCs; the material itself was cDNA or gDNA.

Under the authors' procedure: Amplification of reference gene primers provided the estimated nucleated cell counts. Clones were read by immunoSEQ multiplex PCR, and TCRdb kept only the in-frame ones, dropping some. V and J calls and clone size come straight from that table; D and trimming were deduced from the DNA. The sample has 90,000 to 120,000 clones; around four fifths are singletons. This chain joins TRBV5-1 and TRBJ2-2, with TRBD1 matching over 7 bases. Sequenced sample: peripheral blood. The source is a man aged 55 to 69 with acute or convalescent COVID-19. The CDR3 nucleotides are TGCGCCAGCAGCCCCCGGGACAGCCACACCGGGGAGCTGTTTTTT. As protein: CASSPRDSHTGELFF.